This T cell receptor beta chain was captured in a study of T cell responses to AZD1222 COVID-19 vaccine. Study-level information: Second doses that came at about 4 or about 12 weeks were put together. Study-wide points: Seropositive AZD1222 recipients at baseline numbered only five or six.

Deletions cut 3 bases from V and 0 bases from J, with 9 bases between. Germline CDR1 and CDR2: SGDLS and YYNGEE. The CDR3 is 14 residues long. In regard to this clone: Its antigen is not identified.

This table comes from immunoSEQ multiplex PCR, and its TCRdb copy is limited to in-frame clones, with some not included. The sample lists some 150,000 clones; 88% were seen once. Material: peripheral blood, obtained on day 0 of AZD1222 vaccination. This chain uses TRBV9 with TRBJ2-5, with D perhaps matching TRBD1 (6 bases). The sequence was obtained from an adult in good health. In nucleotides, the CDR3 is TGTGCCAGCAGCGCCCGGGACAACCAAGAGACCCAGTACTTC. Residues: CASSARDNQETQYF.